The clone carrying this T cell receptor beta chain was seen repeatedly, ten times or more. The sample's time point: persistent/refractory GD, antithyroid drugs over 5 years with positive TRAb. Researchers made the TCR library from RNA that was extracted from PBMCs. This entry belongs to a study of regulatory T cells in long-lasting Graves disease. Investigators prepared the TCR beta libraries by applying iRepertoire HTBI primers and Arm-PCR of CDR3 regions. TCRdb re-analysed the multiplex PCR reads in MiXCR, keeping a single row per CDR3 protein. The sample lists 390,000 or so distinct CDR3 sequences, about 23% seen once, with about 29% in the top ten. Trimming removed 4 bases from V and 3 bases from J, with 10 bases in between. The CDR3 has 13 amino acids. Germline loops: CDR1 MDHEN, CDR2 SYDVKM.

This specimen consisted of peripheral blood mononuclear cells (PBMCs), obtained when the disease was refractory, from a patient treated with antithyroid drugs. This TCR was recovered from a woman aged 40 to 55 with Graves disease. The chain combines TRBV28 with TRBJ2-7; D unclear. CDR3 nucleotide sequence: TGTGCCAGCAGTTGGGCCTTCTACTACGAGCAGTACTTC. Translation gives CASSWAFYYEQYF. The full variable domain, with the rest looked up from reference TRBV28 and TRBJ2-7, is DVKVTQSSRYLVKRTGEKVFLECVQDMDHENMFWYRQDPGLGLRLIYFSYDVKMKEKGDIPEGYSVSREKKERFSLILESASTNQTSMYLCASSWAFYYEQYFGPGTRLTVT.